A selection of T cell receptor beta chains follows, all from one sample in a study of cytomegalovirus exposure and HLA in healthy donors. Only in-frame clones appear in the TCRdb table, and some are missing; sequencing was by immunoSEQ multiplex PCR. The table has over 100,000 clones, around 84% seen once. Sequenced input: PBMCs. These receptors were taken from a man aged 25-45 years in good health and CMV-seropositive. The conserved cysteine and the conserved F or W are not part of the CDR3 here.

TRBV11-3	14	ASTPFRSGSYNEQF
TRBV10-2	13	ASSESLSTTDTQY
TRBV20-1	9	SASSGLVQF
TRBV4-1	15	ASSQDEWDSSGNTIY
TRBV11-3	13	ASSHHRGRGQPQH
TRBV28	13	ASSIQGRYQETQY
TRBV30	14	AWSPTGLGLVDTQY
TRBV2	14	ASILYGTAGGTEAF
TRBV6-1	12	ASSVQGASYEQY
TRBV6-5	12	ASMGSAGADEAF
TRBV28	11	ASRSNSNQPQH
TRBV7-3	11	ASSTRVGETQY
TRBV6-5	12	ASSLRRGHYGYT
TRBV7-8	10	ASSQDSPEQY
TRBV11-3	11	ASSRSASESYT
TRBV27	14	ASSSWTGDPNYGYT
TRBV11-2	12	ASSPTRTYNEQF
TRBV27	13	ASSLSIRGAGGAF
TRBV28	11	ASSLLSLAEQF
TRBV6-6	12	ASSVTGLDQPQH
TRBV5-1	11	ASRVTNRDGYT
TRBV30	14	AWSVGGGGSSSPLH
TRBV6-6	11	ASSYGTGGVYT
TRBV5-1	14	ASSLDEGEGFYGYT
TRBV11-3	12	ASSPGQGEDGYT
TRBV15	12	ATSRVYRETEAF
TRBV7-9	13	ASSVGGGLSYEQY
TRBV30	9	AWWAAGELF